This T cell receptor beta chain was identified in a study of blood T cells in healthy people across ages. Findings of the study overall: Changes seen in expanded clonotypes were possibly confounded by donor CMV status left unknown. The recorded TCR beta diversity per million T cells decreased in a roughly linear manner with age. The study could not conclusively compare naive and antigen-experienced cells, given its unsorted PBMCs.

The CDR3 is 13 amino acids. Germline lookup yields CDR1 SGDLS and CDR2 YYNGEE. With a J-beta primer mix and a sample-barcoded 5' primer, a second PCR ran roughly 6 to 11 cycles. TCRdb ran MiXCR on the 5' RACE reads and lists one entry per CDR3 protein. The table has around 650,000 distinct CDR3 sequences, less than 45% seen once; the top ten hold 25% to 30%. This clonotype came up a few times. Antigen unknown. Sequenced: blood. This clonotype was obtained from a man at least 80 years old in good health. The chain carries TRBV9 and TRBJ2-1, with D tentatively TRBD1 or TRBD2 (6 bases each). The J call is uncertain, as TRBJ2-7 better fits the DNA end. This CDR3 is CASSVESGAEQYF. CDR3 in DNA: TGTGCCAGCAGCGTAGAATCGGGGGCCGAGCAGTACTTC.